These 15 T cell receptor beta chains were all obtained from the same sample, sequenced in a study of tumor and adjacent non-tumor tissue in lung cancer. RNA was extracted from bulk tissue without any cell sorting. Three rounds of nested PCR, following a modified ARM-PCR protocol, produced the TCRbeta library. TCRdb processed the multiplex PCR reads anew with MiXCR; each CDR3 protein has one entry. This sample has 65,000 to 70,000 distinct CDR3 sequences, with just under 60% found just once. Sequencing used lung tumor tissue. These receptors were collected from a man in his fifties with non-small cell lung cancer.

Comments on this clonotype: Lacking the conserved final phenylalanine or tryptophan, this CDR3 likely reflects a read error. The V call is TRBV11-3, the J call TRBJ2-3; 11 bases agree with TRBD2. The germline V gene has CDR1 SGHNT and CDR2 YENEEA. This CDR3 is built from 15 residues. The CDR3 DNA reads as TGTGCCAGCAGTGCCGGGACTAGCGGCACGGATACGCAGTATATT. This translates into CASSAGTSGTDTQYI.

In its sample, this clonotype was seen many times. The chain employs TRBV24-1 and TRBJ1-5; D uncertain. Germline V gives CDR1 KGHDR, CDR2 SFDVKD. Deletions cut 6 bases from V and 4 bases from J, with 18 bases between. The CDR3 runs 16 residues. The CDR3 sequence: CATSPRDRFPNQPQHF. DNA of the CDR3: TGTGCCACCAGTCCCCGGGATAGGTTCCCAAATCAGCCCCAGCATTTT.

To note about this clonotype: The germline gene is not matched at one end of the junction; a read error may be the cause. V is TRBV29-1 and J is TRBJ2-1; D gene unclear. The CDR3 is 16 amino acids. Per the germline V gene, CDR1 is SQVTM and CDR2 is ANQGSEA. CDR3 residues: CSVEQLLARGRNDQFF. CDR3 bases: TGCAGCGTTGAACAGCTTCTGGCGAGAGGAAGGAATGATCAGTTCTTC.

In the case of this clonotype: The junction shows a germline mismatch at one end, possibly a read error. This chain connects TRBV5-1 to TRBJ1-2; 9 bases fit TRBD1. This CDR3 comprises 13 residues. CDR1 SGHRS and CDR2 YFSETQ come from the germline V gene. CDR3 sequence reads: CASSQQGAYCYTF. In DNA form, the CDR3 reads TGCGCCAGCAGCCAACAGGGGGCCTATTGCTACACCTTC.

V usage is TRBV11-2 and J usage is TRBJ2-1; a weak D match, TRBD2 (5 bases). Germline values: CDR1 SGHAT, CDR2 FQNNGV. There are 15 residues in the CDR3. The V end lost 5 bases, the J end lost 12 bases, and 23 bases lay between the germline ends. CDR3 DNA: TGTGCCAGCAGCCCTTCTGGCAGGAGCGGTTATGTGCAGTTCTTC. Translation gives CASSPSGRSGYVQFF. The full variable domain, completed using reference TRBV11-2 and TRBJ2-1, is EAGVAQSPRYKIIEKRQSVAFWCNPISGHATLYWYQQILGQGPKLLIQFQNNGVVDDSQLPKDRFSAERLKGVDSTLKIQPAKLEDSAVYLCASSPSGRSGYVQFFGPGTRLTVL.

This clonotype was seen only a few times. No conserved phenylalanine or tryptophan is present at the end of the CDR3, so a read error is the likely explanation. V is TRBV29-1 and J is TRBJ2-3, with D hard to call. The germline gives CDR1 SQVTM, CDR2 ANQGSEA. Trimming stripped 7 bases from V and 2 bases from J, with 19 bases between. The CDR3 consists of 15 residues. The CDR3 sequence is CSAALTVTLTDTQYS. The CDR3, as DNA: TGCAGCGCCGCGCTAACCGTGACTCTCACAGATACGCAGTATTCT.

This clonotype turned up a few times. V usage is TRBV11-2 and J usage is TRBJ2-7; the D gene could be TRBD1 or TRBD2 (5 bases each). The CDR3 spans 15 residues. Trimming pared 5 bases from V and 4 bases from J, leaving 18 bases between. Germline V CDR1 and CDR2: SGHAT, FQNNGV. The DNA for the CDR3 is TGTGCCAGCAGCGTTCAACAGGAGGCCCCTTACGAGCAGTACTTC. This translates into CASSVQQEAPYEQYF.

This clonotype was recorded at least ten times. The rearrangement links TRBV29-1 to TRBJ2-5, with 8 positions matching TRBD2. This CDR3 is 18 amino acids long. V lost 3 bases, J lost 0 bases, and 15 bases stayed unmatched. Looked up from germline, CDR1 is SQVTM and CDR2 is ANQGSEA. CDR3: CSVEGTSNNEGYQETQYF. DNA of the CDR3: TGCAGCGTTGAGGGGACTAGTAATAACGAAGGGTACCAAGAGACCCAGTACTTC.

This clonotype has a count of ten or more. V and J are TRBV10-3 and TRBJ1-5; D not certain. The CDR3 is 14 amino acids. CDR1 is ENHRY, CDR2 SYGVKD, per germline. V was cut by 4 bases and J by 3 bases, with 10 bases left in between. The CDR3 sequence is CAISVEGNNQPQHF. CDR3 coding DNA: TGTGCCATCAGTGTTGAAGGGAACAATCAGCCCCAGCATTTT.

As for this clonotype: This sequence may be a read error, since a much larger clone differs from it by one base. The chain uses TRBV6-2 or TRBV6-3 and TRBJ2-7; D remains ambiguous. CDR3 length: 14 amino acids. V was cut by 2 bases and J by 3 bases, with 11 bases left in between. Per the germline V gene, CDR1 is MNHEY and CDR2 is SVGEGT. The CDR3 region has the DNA TGTGCCAGCAGTTACCACTACCTAGGCTACGAGCAGTACTTC. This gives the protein CASSYHYLGYEQYF.

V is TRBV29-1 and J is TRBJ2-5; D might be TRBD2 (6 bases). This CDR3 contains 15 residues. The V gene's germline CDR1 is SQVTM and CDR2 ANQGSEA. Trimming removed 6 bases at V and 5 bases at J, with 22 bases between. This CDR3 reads CSVRSGGVPWETQYF. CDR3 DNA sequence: TGCAGCGTCAGATCTGGCGGGGTTCCGTGGGAGACCCAGTACTTC.

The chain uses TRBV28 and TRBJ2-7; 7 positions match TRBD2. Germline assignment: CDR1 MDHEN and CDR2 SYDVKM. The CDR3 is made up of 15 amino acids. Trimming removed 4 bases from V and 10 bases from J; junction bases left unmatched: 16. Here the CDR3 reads CASSYPERRGCEQYF. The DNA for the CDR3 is TGTGCCAGCAGTTACCCGGAGAGGCGGGGGTGCGAACAGTACTTC.

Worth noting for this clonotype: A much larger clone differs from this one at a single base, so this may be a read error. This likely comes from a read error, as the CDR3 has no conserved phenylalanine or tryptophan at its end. In nucleotides, the CDR3 is TGCAGCGTTGAACGCGGCAGGGGGCTCACAGATACGCAGTATTAT. Its protein is CSVERGRGLTDTQYY. This rearrangement joins TRBV29-1 to TRBJ2-3, with TRBD1 matching 8 bases. The CDR3 runs to 15 residues. V gave up 2 bases and J gave up 2 bases; unmatched junction bases: 6. Germline values: CDR1 SQVTM, CDR2 ANQGSEA.

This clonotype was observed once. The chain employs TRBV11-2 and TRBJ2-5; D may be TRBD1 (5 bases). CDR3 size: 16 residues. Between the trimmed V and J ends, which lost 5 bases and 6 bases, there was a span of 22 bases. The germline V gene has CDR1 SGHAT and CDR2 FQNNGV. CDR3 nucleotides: TGTGCCAGCAGCATAGGGGCAGTGGGCATACCCAAGACCCAGTACTTC. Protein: CASSIGAVGIPKTQYF.

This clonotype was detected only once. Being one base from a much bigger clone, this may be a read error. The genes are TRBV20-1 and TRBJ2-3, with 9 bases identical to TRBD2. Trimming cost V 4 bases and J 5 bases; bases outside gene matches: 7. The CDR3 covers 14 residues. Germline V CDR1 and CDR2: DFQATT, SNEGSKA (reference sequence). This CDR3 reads CSAIGGGGVDTQYF. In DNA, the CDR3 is TGCAGTGCTATAGGTGGCGGGGGGGTAGATACGCAGTATTTT.